This T cell receptor (beta chain) was captured in a study of shared T cell receptors in the human thymus. Clones were sequenced by immunoSEQ multiplex PCR, and TCRdb holds only the in-frame ones, with some missing. This sample has hundreds of thousands of clones, with approximately 83% found just once. Germline-derived CDR1 and CDR2 are SGHRS and YFSETQ. CDR3 length equals 16 residues. Trimming at V came to 4 bases and at J to 0 bases, leaving 10 bases not matched to a gene. The sample was also reused in another study, on human thymus T cells.

The rearrangement links TRBV5-1 to TRBJ2-7, with TRBD2 identical over 7 bases. The clonotype was recovered from a girl less than two years old with a congenital heart defect. The source material was thymocytes. The CDR3 sequence: CASSPGGRRSSYEQYF. CDR3 DNA sequence: TGCGCCAGCAGCCCGGGGGGACGGAGGAGCTCCTACGAGCAGTACTTC.